The T cell receptor beta chain under discussion was sequenced for a study of blood T cell repertoires in COVID-19. How the authors handled the data: Estimation of nucleated cell counts relied on the amplification of reference gene primers. Sequencing was performed with immunoSEQ multiplex PCR; in TCRdb, only in-frame clones are kept and a portion is missing. D and trimming come from the DNA, and the V and J calls and clone size come from that table. The table lists about 150,000 clones, under 85% of them singletons, with more than 3.5% in the top ten. The CDR3 has 15 residues. Trimming left V 0 bases short and J 2 bases short, with 10 bases between. Germline CDR1 LNHDA, CDR2 SQIVND (reference sequence).

Sequenced: peripheral blood. This receptor was taken from an elderly woman with acute or convalescent COVID-19. The rearrangement joins TRBV19 to TRBJ1-1; TRBD1 is a possible D gene (5 bases). The CDR3 loop reads CASSIDSRGNTEAFF. The DNA for the CDR3 is TGTGCCAGTAGTATAGATAGTAGGGGAAACACTGAAGCTTTCTTT.